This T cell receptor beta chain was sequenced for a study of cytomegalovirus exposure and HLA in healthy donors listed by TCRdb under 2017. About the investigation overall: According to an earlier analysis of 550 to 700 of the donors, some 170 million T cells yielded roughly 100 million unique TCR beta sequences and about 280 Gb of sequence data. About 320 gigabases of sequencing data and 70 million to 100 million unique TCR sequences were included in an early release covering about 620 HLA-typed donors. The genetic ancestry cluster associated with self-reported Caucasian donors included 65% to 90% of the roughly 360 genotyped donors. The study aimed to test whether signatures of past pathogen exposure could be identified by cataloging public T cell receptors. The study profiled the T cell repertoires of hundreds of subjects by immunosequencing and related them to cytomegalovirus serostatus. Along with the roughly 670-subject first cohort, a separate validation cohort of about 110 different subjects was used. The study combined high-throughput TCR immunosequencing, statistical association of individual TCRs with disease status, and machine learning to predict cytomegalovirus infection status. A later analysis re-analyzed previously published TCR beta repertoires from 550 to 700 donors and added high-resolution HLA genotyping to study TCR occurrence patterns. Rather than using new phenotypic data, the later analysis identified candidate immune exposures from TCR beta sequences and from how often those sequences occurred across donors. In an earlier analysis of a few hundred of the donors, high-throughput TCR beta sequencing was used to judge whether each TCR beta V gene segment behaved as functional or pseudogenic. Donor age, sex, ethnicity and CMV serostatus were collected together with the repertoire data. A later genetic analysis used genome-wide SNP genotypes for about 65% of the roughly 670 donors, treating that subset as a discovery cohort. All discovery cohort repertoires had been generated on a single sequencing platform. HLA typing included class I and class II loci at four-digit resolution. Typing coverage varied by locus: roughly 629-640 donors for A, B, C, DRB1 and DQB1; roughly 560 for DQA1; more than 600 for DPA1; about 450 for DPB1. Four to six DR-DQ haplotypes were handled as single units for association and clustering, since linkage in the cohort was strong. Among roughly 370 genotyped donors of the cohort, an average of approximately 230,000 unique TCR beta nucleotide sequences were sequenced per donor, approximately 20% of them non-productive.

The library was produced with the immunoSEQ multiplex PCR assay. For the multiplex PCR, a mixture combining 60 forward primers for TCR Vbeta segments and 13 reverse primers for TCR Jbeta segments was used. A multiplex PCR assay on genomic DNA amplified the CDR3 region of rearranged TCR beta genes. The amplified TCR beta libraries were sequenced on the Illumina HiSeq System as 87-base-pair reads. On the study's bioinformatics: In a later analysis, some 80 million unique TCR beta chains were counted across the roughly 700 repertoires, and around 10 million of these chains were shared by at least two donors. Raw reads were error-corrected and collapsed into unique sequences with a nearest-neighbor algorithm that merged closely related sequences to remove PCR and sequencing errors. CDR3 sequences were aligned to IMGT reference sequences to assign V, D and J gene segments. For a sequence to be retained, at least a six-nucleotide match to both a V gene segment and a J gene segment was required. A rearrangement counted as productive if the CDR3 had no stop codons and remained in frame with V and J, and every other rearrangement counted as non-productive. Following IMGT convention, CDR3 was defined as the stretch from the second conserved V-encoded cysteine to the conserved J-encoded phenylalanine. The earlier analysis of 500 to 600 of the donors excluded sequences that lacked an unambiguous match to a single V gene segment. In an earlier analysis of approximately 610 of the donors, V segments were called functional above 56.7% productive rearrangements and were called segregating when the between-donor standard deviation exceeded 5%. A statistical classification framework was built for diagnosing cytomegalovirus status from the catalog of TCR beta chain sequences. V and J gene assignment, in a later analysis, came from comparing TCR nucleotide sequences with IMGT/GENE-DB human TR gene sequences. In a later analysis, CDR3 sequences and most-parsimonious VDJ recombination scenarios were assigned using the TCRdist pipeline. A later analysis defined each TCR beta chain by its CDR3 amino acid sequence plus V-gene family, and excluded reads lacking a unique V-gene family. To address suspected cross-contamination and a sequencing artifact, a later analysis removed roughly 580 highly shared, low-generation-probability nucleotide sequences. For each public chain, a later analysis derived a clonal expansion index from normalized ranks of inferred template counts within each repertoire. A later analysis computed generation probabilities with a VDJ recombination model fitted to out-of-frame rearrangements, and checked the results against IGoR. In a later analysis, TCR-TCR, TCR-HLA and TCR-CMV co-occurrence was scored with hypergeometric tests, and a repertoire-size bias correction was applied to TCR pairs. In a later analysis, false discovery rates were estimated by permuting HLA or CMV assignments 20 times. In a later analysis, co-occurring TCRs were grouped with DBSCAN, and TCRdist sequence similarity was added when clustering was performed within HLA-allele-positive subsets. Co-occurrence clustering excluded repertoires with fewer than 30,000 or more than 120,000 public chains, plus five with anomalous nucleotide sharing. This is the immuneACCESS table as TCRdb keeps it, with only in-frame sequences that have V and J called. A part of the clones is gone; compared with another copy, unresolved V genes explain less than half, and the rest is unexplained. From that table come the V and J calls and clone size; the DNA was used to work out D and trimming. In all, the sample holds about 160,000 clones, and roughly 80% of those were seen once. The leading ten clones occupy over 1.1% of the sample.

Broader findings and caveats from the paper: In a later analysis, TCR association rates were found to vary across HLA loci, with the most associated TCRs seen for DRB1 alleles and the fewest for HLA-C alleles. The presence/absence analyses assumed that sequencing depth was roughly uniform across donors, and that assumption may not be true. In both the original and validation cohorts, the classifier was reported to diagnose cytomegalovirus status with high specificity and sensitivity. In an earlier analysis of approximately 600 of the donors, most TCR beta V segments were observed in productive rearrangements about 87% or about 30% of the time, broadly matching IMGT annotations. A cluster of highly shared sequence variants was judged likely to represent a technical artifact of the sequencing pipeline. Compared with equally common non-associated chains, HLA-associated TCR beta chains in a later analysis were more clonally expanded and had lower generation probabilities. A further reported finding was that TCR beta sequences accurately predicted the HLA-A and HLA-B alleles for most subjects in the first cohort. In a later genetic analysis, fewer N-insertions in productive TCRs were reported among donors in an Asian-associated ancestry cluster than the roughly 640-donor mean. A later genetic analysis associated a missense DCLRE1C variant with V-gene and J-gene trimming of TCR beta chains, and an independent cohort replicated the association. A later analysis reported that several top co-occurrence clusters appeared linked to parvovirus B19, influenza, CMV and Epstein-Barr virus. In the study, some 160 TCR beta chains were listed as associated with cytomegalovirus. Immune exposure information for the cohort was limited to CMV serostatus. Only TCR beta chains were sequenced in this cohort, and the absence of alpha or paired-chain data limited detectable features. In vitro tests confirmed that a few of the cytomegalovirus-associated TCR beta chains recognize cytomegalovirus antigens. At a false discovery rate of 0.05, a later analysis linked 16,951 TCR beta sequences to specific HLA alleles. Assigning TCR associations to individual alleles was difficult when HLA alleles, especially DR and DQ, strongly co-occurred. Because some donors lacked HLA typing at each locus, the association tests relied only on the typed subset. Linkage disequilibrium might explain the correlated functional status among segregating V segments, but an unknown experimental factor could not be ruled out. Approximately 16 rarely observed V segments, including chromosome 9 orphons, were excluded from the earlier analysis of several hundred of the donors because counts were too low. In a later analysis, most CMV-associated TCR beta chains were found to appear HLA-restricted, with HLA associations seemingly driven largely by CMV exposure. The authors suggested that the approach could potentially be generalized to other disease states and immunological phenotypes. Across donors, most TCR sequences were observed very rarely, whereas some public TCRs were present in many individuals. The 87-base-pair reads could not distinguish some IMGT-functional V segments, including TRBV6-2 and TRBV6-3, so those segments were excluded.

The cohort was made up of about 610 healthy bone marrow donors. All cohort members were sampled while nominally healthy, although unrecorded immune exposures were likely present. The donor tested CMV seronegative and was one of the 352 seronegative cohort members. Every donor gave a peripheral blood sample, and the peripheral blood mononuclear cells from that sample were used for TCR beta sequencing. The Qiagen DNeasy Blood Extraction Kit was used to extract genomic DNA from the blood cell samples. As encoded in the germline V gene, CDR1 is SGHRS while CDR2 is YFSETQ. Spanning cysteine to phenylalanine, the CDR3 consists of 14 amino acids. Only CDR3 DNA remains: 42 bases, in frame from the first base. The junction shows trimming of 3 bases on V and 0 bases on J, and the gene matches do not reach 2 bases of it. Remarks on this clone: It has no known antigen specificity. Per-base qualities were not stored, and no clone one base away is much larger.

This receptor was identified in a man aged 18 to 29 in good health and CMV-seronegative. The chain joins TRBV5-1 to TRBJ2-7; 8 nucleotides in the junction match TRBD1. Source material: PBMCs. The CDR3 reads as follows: CASSWDRSSYEQYF. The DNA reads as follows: TGCGCCAGCAGCTGGGACAGGTCCTCCTACGAGCAGTACTTC.